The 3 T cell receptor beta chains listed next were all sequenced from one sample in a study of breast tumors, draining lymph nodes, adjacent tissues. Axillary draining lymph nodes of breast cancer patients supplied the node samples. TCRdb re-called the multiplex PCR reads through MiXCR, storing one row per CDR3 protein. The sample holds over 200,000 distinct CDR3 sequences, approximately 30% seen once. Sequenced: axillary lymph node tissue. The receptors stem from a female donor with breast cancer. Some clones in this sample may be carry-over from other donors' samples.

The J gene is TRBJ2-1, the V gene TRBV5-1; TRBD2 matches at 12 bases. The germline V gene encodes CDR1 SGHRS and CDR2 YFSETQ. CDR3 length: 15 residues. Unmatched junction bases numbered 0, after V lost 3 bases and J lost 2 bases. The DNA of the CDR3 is TGCGCCAGCAGCTGGACTAGCGGGACCTACAATGAGCAGTTCTTC. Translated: CASSWTSGTYNEQFF.

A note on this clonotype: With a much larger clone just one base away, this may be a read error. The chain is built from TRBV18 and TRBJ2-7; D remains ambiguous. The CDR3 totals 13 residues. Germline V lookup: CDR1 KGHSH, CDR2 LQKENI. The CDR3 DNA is TGTGCCAACTCACCCCCGGGCCATCAGGAGCAGTACTTC. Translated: CANSPPGHQEQYF.

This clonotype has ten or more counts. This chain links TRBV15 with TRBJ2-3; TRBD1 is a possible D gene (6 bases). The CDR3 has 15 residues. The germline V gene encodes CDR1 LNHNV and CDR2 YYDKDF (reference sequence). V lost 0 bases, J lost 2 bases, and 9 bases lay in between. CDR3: CATSRERGNTDTQYF. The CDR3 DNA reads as TGTGCCACCAGCAGAGAAAGGGGGAACACAGATACGCAGTATTTT.